One sample yielded the 20 T cell receptor beta chains listed below, sequenced in a study of T cell responses to AZD1222 COVID-19 vaccine. Repertoires were generated with immunoSEQ multiplex PCR, while TCRdb's copy carries only in-frame clones and drops some. Found here are approximately 110,000 clones, roughly 90% of them singletons; the top ten hold roughly 7.9%. The starting material was peripheral blood, obtained 28 days after the second AZD1222 dose. Source of these receptors: an adult who received the AZD1222 COVID-19 vaccine.

The CDR3 here is CASSFRGLAGYEQYF. Here the CDR3 DNA reads TGTGCCAGCAGCTTTAGAGGTCTAGCGGGCTACGAGCAGTACTTC. V usage is TRBV5-6 and J usage is TRBJ2-7; TRBD2 aligns across 8 bases. With V trimmed by 2 bases and J by 3 bases, 7 bases remained unmatched. CDR1 SGHDT and CDR2 YYEEEE come from the germline V gene. The CDR3 has 15 residues.

Here the CDR3 DNA reads TGTGCCAGCAGTACAGGGGGCACAACTAATGAAAAACTGTTTTTT. Translating gives CASSTGGTTNEKLFF. This rearrangement joins TRBV28 to TRBJ1-4; 9 bases map to TRBD1. After removal of 5 bases from V and 0 bases from J, the junction contained 1 base not matched to a gene. CDR1 MDHEN and CDR2 SYDVKM come from the germline V gene. The CDR3 covers 15 residues.

This chain joins TRBV21-1 and TRBJ2-7. TRBV21-1 counts as a pseudogene. CDR3 length: 15 amino acids. CDR3 in amino acids: CASSKDGTARGEQYF. The CDR3 nucleotides are TGTGCCAGCAGCAAAGATGGGACCGCTCGCGGGGAGCAGTACTTC.

The chain has TRBV29-1 and TRBJ2-5, with TRBD2 identical over 8 bases. The CDR3 is 14 amino acids. Germline V lookup: CDR1 SQVTM, CDR2 ANQGSEA. J lost 2 bases, V lost 3 bases, and 5 bases had no gene match. In DNA form, the CDR3 reads TGCAGCGTTGAGATTGCGGGGGGACAAGAGACCCAGTACTTC. As protein: CSVEIAGGQETQYF.

The rearrangement uses TRBV28 and TRBJ2-1, with D hard to call. CDR1 is MDHEN, CDR2 SYDVKM, per germline. The CDR3 runs to 13 residues. V lost 2 bases and J 13 bases, leaving 15 bases between the germline ends. The CDR3 sequence is CASSLPGRGVQFF. The CDR3 bases are TGTGCCAGCAGTTTACCGGGCCGTGGCGTCCAGTTCTTC.

The chain combines TRBV28 with TRBJ2-7; tentatively, D is TRBD2 (5 bases). Trimming shortened V by 7 bases and J by 10 bases, and 17 bases separated the two germline ends. CDR1 and CDR2 (germline): MDHEN, SYDVKM. This CDR3 is 12 amino acids long. The CDR3, as DNA: TGTGCCAGCACCCTAAGGACTTCTCCACAGTACTTC. It is translated as CASTLRTSPQYF.

The gene calls are TRBV6-5 and TRBJ1-6, with D maybe TRBD1 (6 bases). Germline CDR1 and CDR2: MNHEY and SVGAGI. The CDR3 contains 15 residues. Trimming took off 8 bases at V and 2 bases at J, with 13 bases between the two ends. CDR3 region: CASGGRAAYNSPLHF. CDR3 DNA sequence: TGTGCCAGCGGGGGGCGCGCGGCCTATAATTCACCCCTCCACTTT.

This rearrangement joins TRBV15 to TRBJ2-1; 8 bases are a match to TRBD2. This CDR3 has 13 residues. V gave up 8 bases and J gave up 6 bases; unmatched junction bases: 6. The germline V gene encodes CDR1 LNHNV and CDR2 YYDKDF (reference sequence). The CDR3 loop reads CATGAGGGNEQFF. The CDR3 DNA reads as TGTGCCACCGGGGCGGGAGGAGGCAATGAGCAGTTCTTC.

The genes are TRBV27 and TRBJ1-6; D ambiguous. Germline CDR1 is MNHEY and CDR2 is SMNVEV (reference sequence). This CDR3 spans 18 amino acids. V was shortened by 0 bases and J by 7 bases, with 19 bases between the two germline ends. CDR3: CASSLSISAEGFNSPLHF. The CDR3 region has the DNA TGTGCCAGCAGTTTATCGATTAGCGCCGAGGGTTTCAATTCACCCCTCCACTTT.

The chain has TRBV7-2 and TRBJ2-3; D is perhaps TRBD2 (6 bases). V lost 3 bases and J lost 2, with 12 bases in between. Per germline, CDR1 SGHTA and CDR2 FQGNSA. There are 15 residues in the CDR3. CDR3 DNA sequence: TGTGCCAGCAGCTTGGTGGCGGGGTACACAGATACGCAGTATTTT. It specifies CASSLVAGYTDTQYF. Full variable domain (rest looked up from reference TRBV7-2 and TRBJ2-3): GAGVSQSPSNKVTEKGKDVELRCDPISGHTALYWYRQSLGQGLEFLIYFQGNSAPDKSGLPSDRFSAERTGGSVSTLTIQRTQQEDSAVYLCASSLVAGYTDTQYFGPGTRLTVL.

The genes are TRBV6-5 and TRBJ2-7, with 8 bases lining up with TRBD1. Germline CDR1 MNHEY, CDR2 SVGAGI. The V gene end was trimmed by 8 bases and the J gene end by 7 bases; junction bases not matched to a gene: 10. CDR3 length: 13 residues. The CDR3 here is CASDRDRTGEQYF. The CDR3 nucleotides read TGTGCCAGCGACCGGGACAGGACGGGGGAGCAGTACTTC.

The rearrangement uses TRBV4-1 and TRBJ1-4, with D uncertain. From germline, CDR1 is MGHRA and CDR2 YSYEKL. V lost 0 bases, J lost 0 bases, and 14 bases lay in between. The CDR3 has 18 residues. CDR3 protein: CASSQDLGNRATNEKLFF. The CDR3 bases are TGCGCCAGCAGCCAAGATCTAGGGAATAGAGCAACTAATGAAAAACTGTTTTTT.

J is TRBJ2-2 and V is TRBV5-8; D remains unclear. The CDR3 is 15 amino acids. CDR1 and CDR2 from the germline V gene are SGHTS and YDEGEE. Trimming stripped 3 bases from V and 4 bases from J, with 13 bases between. CDR3 protein: CASSWRLVGTGELFF. The DNA of the CDR3 is TGTGCCAGCAGCTGGCGGTTAGTGGGCACCGGGGAGCTGTTTTTT.

The chain uses TRBV19 and TRBJ1-4; D is unresolved. V lost 7 bases and J 8 bases, leaving 26 bases between the germline ends. CDR1 is LNHDA, CDR2 SQIVND, per germline (reference sequence). The CDR3 runs to 17 residues. The CDR3, as DNA: TGTGCCAGTAATTCCATTGGGTCCCCGCCAGAGAACGAAAAACTGTTTTTT. It is translated as CASNSIGSPPENEKLFF.

The CDR3 DNA is TGTGCCATCAGTGACGTCACCGGGGAGCTGTTTTTT. Amino acid sequence: CAISDVTGELFF. The chain couples TRBV10-3 to TRBJ2-2; the D is unclear. The CDR3 runs 12 residues. Between the trimmed V and J ends, which lost 3 bases and 4 bases, there was a span of 3 bases. Germline lookup yields CDR1 ENHRY and CDR2 SYGVKD.

The rearrangement links TRBV6-5 to TRBJ1-1, with D perhaps TRBD1 (5 bases). V lost 2 bases, J lost 4 bases, and 8 bases lay in between. This CDR3 has 13 residues. Looked up from germline, CDR1 is MNHEY and CDR2 is SVGAGI. As DNA, the CDR3 is TGTGCCAGCAGTTACGGGGGGACCACTGAAGCTTTCTTT. It yields the protein CASSYGGTTEAFF.

The CDR3, as DNA: TGTGCCAGCAGTCGTAGCGGGAGAACAGATACGCAGTATTTT. Amino acid sequence: CASSRSGRTDTQYF. This rearrangement joins TRBV6-5 to TRBJ2-3, with TRBD2 matching over 9 bases. CDR3 length: 14 residues. Germline V gives CDR1 MNHEY, CDR2 SVGAGI. Losses at the gene ends were 5 bases for V and 3 bases for J; bases not matched to a gene: 3.

The chain carries TRBV12-5 and TRBJ1-1; 7 bases are shared with TRBD1. This CDR3 contains 14 residues. Germline CDR1 and CDR2: LGHNT and FRNRAP. J gave up 0 bases and V 5 bases, and 3 bases lay outside the gene matches. The CDR3 loop reads CASGRDSLNTEAFF. The CDR3 DNA reads as TGTGCTAGTGGTAGGGACAGCCTGAACACTGAAGCTTTCTTT.

The rearrangement uses TRBV5-4 and TRBJ1-1, with 7 bases fitting TRBD1. Germline assignment: CDR1 SGHNT and CDR2 YYREEE (reference sequence). V was pared by 2 bases and J by 3 bases, with 4 bases of the junction left unmatched. This CDR3 has 14 amino acids. The CDR3 bases are TGTGCCAGCAGCTTCAGGCAGGGGGACACTGAAGCTTTCTTT. It translates to CASSFRQGDTEAFF.

The chain carries TRBV25-1 and TRBJ1-3; D gene ambiguous. CDR3 length: 15 amino acids. Trimming removed 1 base at V and 0 bases at J, with 7 bases between. Germline V CDR1 and CDR2: MGHDK, SYGVNS. CDR3 loop: CASSESVNSGNTIYF. In DNA form, the CDR3 reads TGTGCCAGCAGTGAATCGGTTAACTCTGGAAACACCATATATTTT.